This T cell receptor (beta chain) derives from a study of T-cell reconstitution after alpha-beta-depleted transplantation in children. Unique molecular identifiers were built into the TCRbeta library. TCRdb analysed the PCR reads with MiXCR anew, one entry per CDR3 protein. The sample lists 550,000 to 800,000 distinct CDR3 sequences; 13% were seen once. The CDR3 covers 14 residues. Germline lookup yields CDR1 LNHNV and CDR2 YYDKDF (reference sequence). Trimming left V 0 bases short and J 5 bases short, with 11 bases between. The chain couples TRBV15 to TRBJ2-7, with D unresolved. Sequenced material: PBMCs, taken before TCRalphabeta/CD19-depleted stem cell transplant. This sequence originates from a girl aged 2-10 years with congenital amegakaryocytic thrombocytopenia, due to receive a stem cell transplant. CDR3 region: CATSRDTRIDEQYF. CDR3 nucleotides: TGTGCCACCAGCAGAGATACCAGAATCGACGAGCAGTACTTC. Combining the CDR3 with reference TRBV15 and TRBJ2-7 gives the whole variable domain DAMVIQNPRYQVTQFGKPVTLSCSQTLNHNVMYWYQQKSSQAPKLLFHYYDKDFNNEADTPDNFQSRRPNTSFCFLDIRSPGLGDTAMYLCATSRDTRIDEQYFGPGTRLTVT.